The clone carrying this TCR beta chain was counted between two and nine times. Its antigen is undetermined. The data originate from a study of T cell repertoires in cytomegalovirus infection. Turning to the study itself: Epitope selection comprised recently identified HLA-C-restricted CMV epitopes and well-studied HLA-B-restricted CMV epitopes.

Findings of the study overall: Cumulative frequency (of public TCR beta family members) identified carriers of CMV plus the relevant HLA. HLA-C-restricted, CMV-specific TCR beta clonotypes were dominant ex vivo.

V shed 6 bases, J shed 7 bases, and the junction held 8 bases outside the gene matches. The germline V gene encodes CDR1 DFQATT and CDR2 SNEGSKA (reference sequence). This CDR3 is built from 14 residues. TCRdb ran MiXCR on the reads and lists one entry per CDR3 protein. The table has approximately 730,000 distinct CDR3 sequences, about 28% seen once; the top ten hold 13%. This TCR came from a human donor in good health (CMV status not recorded). Some clones in this sample may be carry-over from other donors' samples. The chain has TRBV20-1 and TRBJ2-1; 11 bases match TRBD2. This material consisted of cultured CD8+ T cells from PBMCs, taken from culture after CMV antigen stimulation. CDR3 nucleotides: TGCAGTGCCGGGCCTAGCGGGGGGCGTAATGAGCAGTTCTTC. It is translated as CSAGPSGGRNEQFF.